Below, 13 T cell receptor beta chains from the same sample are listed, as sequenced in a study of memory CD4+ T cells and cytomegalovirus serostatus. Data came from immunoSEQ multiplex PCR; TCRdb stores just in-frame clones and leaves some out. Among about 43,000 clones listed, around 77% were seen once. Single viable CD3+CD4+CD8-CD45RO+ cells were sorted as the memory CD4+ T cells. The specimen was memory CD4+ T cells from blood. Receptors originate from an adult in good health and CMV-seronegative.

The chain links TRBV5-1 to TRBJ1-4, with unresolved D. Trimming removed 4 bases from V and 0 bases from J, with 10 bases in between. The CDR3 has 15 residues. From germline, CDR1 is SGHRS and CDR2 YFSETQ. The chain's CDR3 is CASSVSGATNEKLFF. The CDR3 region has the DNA TGCGCCAGCAGCGTGTCCGGGGCAACTAATGAAAAACTGTTTTTT.

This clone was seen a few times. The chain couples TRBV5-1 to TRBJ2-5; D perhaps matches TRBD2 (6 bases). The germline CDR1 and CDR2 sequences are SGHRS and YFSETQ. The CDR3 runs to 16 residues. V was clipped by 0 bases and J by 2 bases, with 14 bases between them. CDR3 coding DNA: TGCGCCAGCAGCTTGGCGGGGACTGACTCACAAGAGACCCAGTACTTC. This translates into CASSLAGTDSQETQYF.

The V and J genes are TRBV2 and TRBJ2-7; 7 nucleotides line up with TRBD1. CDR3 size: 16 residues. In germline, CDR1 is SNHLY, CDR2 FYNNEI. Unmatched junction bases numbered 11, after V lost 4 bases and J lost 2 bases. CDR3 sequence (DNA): TGTGCCAGCAGTGGGATGTCGGGACAGTTGACCTACGAGCAGTACTTC. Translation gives CASSGMSGQLTYEQYF. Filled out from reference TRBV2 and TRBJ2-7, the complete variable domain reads EPEVTQTPSHQVTQMGQEVILRCVPISNHLYFYWYRQILGQKVEFLVSFYNNEISEKSEIFDDQFSVERPDGSNFTLKIRSTKLEDSAMYFCASSGMSGQLTYEQYFGPGTRLTVT.

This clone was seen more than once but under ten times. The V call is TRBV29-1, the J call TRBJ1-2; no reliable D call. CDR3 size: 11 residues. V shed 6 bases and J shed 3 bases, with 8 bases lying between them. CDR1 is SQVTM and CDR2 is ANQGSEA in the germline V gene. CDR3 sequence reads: CSVGDHYGYTF. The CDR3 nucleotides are TGCAGCGTCGGAGATCACTATGGCTACACCTTC.

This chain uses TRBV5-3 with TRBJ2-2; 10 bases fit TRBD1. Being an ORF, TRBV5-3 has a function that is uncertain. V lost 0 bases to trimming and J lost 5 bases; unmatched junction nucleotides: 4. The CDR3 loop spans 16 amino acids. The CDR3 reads CARSLVGQGYTGELFF. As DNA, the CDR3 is TGTGCCAGAAGCTTGGTGGGACAGGGGTATACCGGGGAGCTGTTTTTT.

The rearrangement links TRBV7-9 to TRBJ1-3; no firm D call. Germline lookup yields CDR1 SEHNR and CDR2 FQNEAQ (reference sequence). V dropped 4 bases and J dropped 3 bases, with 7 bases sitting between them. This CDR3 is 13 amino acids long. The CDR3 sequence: CASSSYIGNTIYF. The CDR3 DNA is TGTGCCAGCAGCTCCTACATTGGAAACACCATATATTTT.

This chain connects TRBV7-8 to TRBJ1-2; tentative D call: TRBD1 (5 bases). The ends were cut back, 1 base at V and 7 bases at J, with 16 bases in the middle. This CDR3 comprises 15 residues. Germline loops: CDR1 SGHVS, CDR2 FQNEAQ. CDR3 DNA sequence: TGTGCCAGCAGCTTAGGGGGACCCCGAGTTGGTGGCTACACCTTC. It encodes CASSLGGPRVGGYTF.

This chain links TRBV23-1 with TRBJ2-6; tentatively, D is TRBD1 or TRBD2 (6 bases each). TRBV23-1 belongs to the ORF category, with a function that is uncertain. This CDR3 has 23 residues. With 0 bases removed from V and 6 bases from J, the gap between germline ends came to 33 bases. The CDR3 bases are TGCGCCAGCAGTCAATCAGGGGCAGGGGAGGTGGTTTTGGGGATGCGAAAGGCCAACGTCCTGACTTTC. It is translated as CASSQSGAGEVVLGMRKANVLTF.

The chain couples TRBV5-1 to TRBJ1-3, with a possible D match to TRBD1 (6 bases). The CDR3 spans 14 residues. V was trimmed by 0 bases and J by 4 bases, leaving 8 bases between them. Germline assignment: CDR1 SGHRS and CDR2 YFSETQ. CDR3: CASSLATGGNTIYF. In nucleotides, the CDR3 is TGCGCCAGCAGCTTGGCGACAGGCGGAAACACCATATATTTT. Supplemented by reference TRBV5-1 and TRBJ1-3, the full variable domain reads KAGVTQTPRYLIKTRGQQVTLSCSPISGHRSVSWYQQTPGQGLQFLFEYFSETQRNKGNFPGRFSGRQFSNSRSEMNVSTLELGDSALYLCASSLATGGNTIYFGEGSWLTVV.

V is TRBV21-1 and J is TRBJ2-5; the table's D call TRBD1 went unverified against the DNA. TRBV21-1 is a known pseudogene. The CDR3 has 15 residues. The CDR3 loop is CASSKPGQGRETQYF. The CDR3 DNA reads TGTGCCAGCAGCAAACCAGGACAGGGGAGAGAGACCCAGTACTTC.

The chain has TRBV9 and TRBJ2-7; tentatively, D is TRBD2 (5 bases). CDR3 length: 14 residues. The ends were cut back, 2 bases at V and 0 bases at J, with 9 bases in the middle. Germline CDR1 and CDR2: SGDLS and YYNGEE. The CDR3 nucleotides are TGTGCCAGCAGCGTTGAGGGAAGCTCCTACGAGCAGTACTTC. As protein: CASSVEGSSYEQYF.

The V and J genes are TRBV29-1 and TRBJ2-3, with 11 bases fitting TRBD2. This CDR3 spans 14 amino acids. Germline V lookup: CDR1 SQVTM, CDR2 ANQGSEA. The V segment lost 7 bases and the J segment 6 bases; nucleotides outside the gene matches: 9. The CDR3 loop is CSAISGGAGDTQYF. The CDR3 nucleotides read TGCAGCGCGATTAGCGGGGGGGCAGGGGATACGCAGTATTTT.

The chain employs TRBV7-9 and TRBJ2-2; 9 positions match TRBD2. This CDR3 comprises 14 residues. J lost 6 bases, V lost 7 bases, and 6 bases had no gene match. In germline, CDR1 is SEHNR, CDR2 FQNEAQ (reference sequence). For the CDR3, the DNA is TGTGCCAGCATCCCAGGGACTAGCCCCGGGGAGCTGTTTTTT. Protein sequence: CASIPGTSPGELFF.